This TCR beta chain originates from a study of T cells in localized non-small cell lung cancer (dated by TCRdb to 2020 to 2022). Context from the whole study: The study examined T cell repertoires in 200 to 300 patients with early-stage NSCLC and compared tumors with uninvolved tumor-adjacent lungs. NSCLC patients had a mean age of approximately 66 years, and 129 were male and around 99 female. All 250 or so NSCLC patients in the cohort were treatment-naive and had localized lung tumors that were resected. The study at large found these results: Since the design was exploratory, TCR variables were selected using unadjusted p-values with no false-discovery rate correction. Uninvolved tumor-adjacent lung showed the highest T cell clonality, higher than tumor, which suggests more focused antigenic responses in the adjacent lung. Higher T cell density in blood was associated with longer overall survival, whereas higher clonality in adjacent lung was associated with shorter survival. Of the top 100 tumor clones, a median of 57 were detected in paired uninvolved adjacent lung; about 26 were also among that lung's top 100. Because multi-region sequencing of the tumors was not done, intratumor heterogeneity could not be ruled out.

TCR beta CDR3 regions were sequenced from DNA using the immunoSEQ Assay. As for the original processing: To compute T cell density, TCR beta template counts were normalized to usable DNA, which was estimated by amplifying housekeeping genes. The preseqR package was used to estimate richness by extrapolating to 400,000 templates for PBMC samples and to 120,000 templates for tissue samples. Clonality was defined by subtracting Pielou's evenness from one. Tissue-enriched TCRs were identified by differential abundance testing using productive amino-acid clonotypes, minimum total count 5 and alpha 0.1. The Jaccard Index and the Morisita Overlap Index were used to quantify repertoire overlap between compartments. GLIPH grouped TCR beta CDR3s together with public tetramer-defined viral CDR3s, and a viral motif had to include at least three viral sequences and show V-gene enrichment. Held by TCRdb, this immuneACCESS table contains in-frame sequences only and omits some clones. Under half of the omission traces to an unresolved V gene where checked; the cause of the rest is unknown. The V and J calls and clone size were taken over from that table, and D and trimming were inferred from the DNA. The sample includes 1,200 or so clones, with around a third observed a single time. The top ten clones comprise over 10% of the sample.

Turning to this clone: Its binding antigen is unknown. Per-base quality was not reported, and no clone a single base away is much larger than it.

Including the terminal cysteine and phenylalanine, the CDR3 comprises 13 residues. Only the CDR3 DNA is retained, 39 bases long and in frame from the first base. From V the trimming removes 11 bases and from J it removes 5 bases, while the gene matches leave 8 bases of the junction unaccounted for. The germline V gene sets CDR1 to MNHGY and CDR2 to SAAAGT. Uninvolved adjacent lung was obtained at least 2 cm from the tumor margin, and the absence of atypia was confirmed by two independent pathologists. At diagnosis, peripheral blood, uninvolved tumor-adjacent lung and tumor were collected and stored as a combination of fresh-frozen and FFPE material.

This receptor was obtained from a male donor at least 60 years old with stage I squamous cell lung carcinoma. Here the chain combines TRBV6-8 and TRBJ1-5, with 8 bases aligning to TRBD1. Here the sequenced sample was normal lung tissue next to the tumor, taken before any cancer treatment. The nucleotides read TGTGCCGCTTCAGGGGGCGTAGATCAGCCCCAGCATTTT. This gives the protein CAASGGVDQPQHF.